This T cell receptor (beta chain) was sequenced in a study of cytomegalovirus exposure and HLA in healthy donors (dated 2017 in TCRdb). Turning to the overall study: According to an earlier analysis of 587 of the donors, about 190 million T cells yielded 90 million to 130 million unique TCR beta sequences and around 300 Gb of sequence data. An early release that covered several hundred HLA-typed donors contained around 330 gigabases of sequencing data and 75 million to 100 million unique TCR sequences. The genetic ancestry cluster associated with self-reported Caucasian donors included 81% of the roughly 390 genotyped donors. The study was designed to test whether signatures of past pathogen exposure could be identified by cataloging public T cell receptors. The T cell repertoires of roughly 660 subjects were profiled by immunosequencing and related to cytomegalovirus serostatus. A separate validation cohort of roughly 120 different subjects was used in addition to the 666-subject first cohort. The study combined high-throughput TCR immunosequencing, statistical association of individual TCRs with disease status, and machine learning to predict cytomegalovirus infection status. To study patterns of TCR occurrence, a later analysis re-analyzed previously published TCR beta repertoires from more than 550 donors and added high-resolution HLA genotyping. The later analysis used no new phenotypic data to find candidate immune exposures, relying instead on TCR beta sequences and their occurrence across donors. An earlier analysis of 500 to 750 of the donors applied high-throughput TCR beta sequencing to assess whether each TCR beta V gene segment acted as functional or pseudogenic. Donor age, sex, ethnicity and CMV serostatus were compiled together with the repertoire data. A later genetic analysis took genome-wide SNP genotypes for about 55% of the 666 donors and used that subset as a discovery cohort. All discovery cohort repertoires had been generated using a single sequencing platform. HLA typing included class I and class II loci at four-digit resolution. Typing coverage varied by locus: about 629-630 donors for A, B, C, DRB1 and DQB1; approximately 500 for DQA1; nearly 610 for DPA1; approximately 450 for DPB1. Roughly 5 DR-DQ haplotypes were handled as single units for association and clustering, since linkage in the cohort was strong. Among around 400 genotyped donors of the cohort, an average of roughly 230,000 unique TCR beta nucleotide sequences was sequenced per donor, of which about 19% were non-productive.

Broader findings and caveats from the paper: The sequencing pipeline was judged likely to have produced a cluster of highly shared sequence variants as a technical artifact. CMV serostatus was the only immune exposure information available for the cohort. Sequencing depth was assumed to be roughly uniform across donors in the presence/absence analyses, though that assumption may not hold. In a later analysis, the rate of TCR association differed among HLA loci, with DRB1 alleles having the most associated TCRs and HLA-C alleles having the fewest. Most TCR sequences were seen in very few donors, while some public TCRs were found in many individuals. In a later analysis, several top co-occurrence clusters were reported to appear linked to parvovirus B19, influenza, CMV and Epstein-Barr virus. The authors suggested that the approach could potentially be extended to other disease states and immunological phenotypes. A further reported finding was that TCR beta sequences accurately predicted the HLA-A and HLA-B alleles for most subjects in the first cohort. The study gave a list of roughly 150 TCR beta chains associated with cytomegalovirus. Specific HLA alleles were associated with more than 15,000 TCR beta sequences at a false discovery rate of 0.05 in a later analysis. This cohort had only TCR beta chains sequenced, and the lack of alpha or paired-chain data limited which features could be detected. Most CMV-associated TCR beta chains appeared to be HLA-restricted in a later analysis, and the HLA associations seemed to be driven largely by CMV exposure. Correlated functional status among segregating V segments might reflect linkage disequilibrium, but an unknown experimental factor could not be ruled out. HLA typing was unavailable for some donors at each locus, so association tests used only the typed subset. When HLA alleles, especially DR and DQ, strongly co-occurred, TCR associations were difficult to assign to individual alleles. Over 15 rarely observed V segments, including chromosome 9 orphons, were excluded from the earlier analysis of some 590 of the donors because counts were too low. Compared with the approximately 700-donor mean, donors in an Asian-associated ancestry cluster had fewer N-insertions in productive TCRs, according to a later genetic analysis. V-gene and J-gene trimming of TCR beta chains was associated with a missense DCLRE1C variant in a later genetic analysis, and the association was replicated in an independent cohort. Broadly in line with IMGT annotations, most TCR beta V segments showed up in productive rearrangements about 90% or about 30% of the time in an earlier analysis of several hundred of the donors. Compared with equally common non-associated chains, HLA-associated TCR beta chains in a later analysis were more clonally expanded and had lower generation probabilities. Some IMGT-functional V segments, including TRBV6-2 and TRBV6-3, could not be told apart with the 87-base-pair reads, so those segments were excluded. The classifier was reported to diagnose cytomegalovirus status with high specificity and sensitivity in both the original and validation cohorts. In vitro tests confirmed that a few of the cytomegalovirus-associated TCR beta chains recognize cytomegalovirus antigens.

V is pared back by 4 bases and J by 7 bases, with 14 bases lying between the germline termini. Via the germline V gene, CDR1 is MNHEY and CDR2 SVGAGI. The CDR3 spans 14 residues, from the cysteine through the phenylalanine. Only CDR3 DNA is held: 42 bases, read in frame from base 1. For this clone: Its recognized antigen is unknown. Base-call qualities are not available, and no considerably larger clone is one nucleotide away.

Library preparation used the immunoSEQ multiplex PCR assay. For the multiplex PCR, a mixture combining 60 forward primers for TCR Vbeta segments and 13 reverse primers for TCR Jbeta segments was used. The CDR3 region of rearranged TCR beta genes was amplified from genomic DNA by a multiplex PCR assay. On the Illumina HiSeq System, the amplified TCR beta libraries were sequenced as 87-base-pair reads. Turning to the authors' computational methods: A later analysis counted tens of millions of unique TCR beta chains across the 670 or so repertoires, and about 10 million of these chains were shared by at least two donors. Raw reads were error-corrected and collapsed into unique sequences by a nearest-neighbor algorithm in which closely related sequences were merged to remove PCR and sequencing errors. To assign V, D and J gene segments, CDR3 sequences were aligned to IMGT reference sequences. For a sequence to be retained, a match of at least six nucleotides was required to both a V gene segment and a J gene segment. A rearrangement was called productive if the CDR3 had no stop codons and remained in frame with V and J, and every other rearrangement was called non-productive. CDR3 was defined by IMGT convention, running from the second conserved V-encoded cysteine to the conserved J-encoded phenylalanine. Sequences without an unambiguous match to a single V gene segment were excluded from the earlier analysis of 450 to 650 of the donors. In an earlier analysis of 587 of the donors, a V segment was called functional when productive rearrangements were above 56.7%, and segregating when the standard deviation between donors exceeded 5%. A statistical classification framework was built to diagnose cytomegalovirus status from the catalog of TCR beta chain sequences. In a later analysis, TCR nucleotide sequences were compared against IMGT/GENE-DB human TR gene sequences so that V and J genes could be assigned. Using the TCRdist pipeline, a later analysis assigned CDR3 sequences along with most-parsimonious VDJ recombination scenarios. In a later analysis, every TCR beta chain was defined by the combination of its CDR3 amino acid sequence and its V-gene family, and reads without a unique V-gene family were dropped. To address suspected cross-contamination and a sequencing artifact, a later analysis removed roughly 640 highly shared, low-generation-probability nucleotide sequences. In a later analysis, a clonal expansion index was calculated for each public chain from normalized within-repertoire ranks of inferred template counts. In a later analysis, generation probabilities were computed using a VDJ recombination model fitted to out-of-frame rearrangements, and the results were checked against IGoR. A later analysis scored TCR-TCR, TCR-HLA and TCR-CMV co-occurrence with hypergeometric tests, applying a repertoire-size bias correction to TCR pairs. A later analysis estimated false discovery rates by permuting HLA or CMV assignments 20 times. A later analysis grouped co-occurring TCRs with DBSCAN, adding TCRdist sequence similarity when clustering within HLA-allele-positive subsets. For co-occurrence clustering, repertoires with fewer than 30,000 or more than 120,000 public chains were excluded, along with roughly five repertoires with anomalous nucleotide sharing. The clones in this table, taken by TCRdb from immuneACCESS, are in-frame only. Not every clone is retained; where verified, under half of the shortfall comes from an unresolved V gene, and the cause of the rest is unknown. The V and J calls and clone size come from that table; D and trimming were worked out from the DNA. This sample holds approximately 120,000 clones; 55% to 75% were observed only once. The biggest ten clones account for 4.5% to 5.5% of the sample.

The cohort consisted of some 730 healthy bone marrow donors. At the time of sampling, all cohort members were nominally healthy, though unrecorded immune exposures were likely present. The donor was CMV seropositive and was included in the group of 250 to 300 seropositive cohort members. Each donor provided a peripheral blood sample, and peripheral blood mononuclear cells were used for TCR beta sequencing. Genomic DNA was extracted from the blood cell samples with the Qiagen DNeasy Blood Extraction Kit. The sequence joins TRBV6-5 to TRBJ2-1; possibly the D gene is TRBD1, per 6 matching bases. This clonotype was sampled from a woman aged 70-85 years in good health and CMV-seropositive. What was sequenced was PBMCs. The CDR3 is CASSSPGAKNEQFF. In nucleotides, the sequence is TGTGCCAGCAGTTCCCCAGGGGCGAAGAATGAGCAGTTCTTC.